What follows are 30 T cell receptor beta chains derived from one specimen sequenced in a study of PD-1 blockade in classical Hodgkin lymphoma. Measured with immunoSEQ multiplex PCR; TCRdb has only the in-frame clones, and not every one. The data contain roughly 24,000 clones, roughly 86% of them singletons. As to time point: cycle 4 day 1 (C4D1), after about 6 weeks of nivolumab. Each of the patients experienced relapse following autologous stem cell transplantation, and their brentuximab vedotin exposure differed. The sequencing used peripheral blood mononuclear cells (PBMCs), collected before the fourth cycle of nivolumab. The receptors shown here come from a human donor with classical Hodgkin lymphoma.

This clone was observed a handful of times. The chain has TRBV7-9 and TRBJ1-6, with D hard to call. Trimming shortened V by 2 bases and J by 4 bases, and 15 bases separated the two germline ends. Germline CDR1 and CDR2: SEHNR and FQNEAQ (reference sequence). This CDR3 comprises 17 residues. CDR3 protein: CASSLTPPTEYNSPLHF. DNA of the CDR3: TGTGCCAGCAGCTTAACCCCTCCGACGGAGTATAATTCACCCCTCCACTTT.

The rearrangement uses TRBV7-8 and TRBJ2-7; the match to TRBD2 covers 10 bases. Germline-derived CDR1 and CDR2 are SGHVS and FQNEAQ. This CDR3 comprises 14 residues. V trimming: 5 bases; J trimming: 3 bases; junction bases outside the gene matches: 4. CDR3 sequence (DNA): TGTGCCAGCAGCATCTCTAGCGGGGGCTACGAGCAGTACTTC. This sequence encodes CASSISSGGYEQYF.

The genes are TRBV6-6 and TRBJ1-3, with D perhaps TRBD1 (5 bases). The germline V and J ends were trimmed by 3 bases and 2 bases, with 11 bases remaining between them. The CDR3 loop spans 15 amino acids. Germline V gene lookup returns CDR1 MNHNY and CDR2 SVGAGI (reference sequence). CDR3 protein: CASSYSGTTGNTIYF. The CDR3 region has the DNA TGTGCCAGCAGTTATTCCGGGACCACTGGAAACACCATATATTTT.

The chain employs TRBV14 and TRBJ2-7; TRBD2 agrees at 9 bases. The germline V gene encodes CDR1 SGHDN and CDR2 FVKESK. J gave up 0 bases and V 0 bases, and 15 bases lay outside the gene matches. The CDR3 totals 20 residues. In nucleotides, the CDR3 is TGTGCCAGCAGCCAAGATCGGTGGGGGAGACTAGCGGAGATCTCCTACGAGCAGTACTTC. It specifies CASSQDRWGRLAEISYEQYF. Full variable domain (missing parts from reference TRBV14 and TRBJ2-7): EAGVTQFPSHSVIEKGQTVTLRCDPISGHDNLYWYRRVMGKEIKFLLHFVKESKQDESGMPNNRFLAERTGGTYSTLKVQPAELEDSGVYFCASSQDRWGRLAEISYEQYFGPGTRLTVT.

The chain couples TRBV30 to TRBJ2-7, with D perhaps assigned TRBD1 or TRBD2 (7 bases each). Germline V gene lookup returns CDR1 GTSNPN and CDR2 SVGIG (reference sequence). The V and J ends lost 5 bases and 2 bases respectively, with 19 bases between them. This CDR3 is built from 15 residues. CDR3 loop: CAWALGGRGPYEQYF. The CDR3 DNA follows: TGTGCCTGGGCCCTAGGAGGGAGGGGGCCCTACGAGCAGTACTTC.

This clone showed up just once. V is TRBV6-5 and J is TRBJ2-3, with TRBD2 matching 8 bases. Per the germline V gene, CDR1 is MNHEY and CDR2 is SVGAGI. The CDR3 is 15 residues long. V was pared by 6 bases and J by 6 bases, with 11 bases of the junction left unmatched. CDR3 in DNA: TGTGCCAGCAGCGATCCCGGGGGGGCCAGGGATACGCAGTATTTT. Its translation is CASSDPGGARDTQYF.

The chain links TRBV5-1 to TRBJ2-1; D might be TRBD1 (6 bases). Trimming took 0 bases from V and 6 from J, leaving 13 bases between them. The V gene's germline CDR1 is SGHRS and CDR2 YFSETQ. The CDR3 sequence is 15 residues long. Here the CDR3 reads CASSLASGDLNEQFF. The DNA of the CDR3 is TGCGCCAGCAGCTTGGCGTCAGGGGATCTCAATGAGCAGTTCTTC.

The rearrangement links TRBV6-5 to TRBJ2-7, with 7 nucleotides matching TRBD1. Trimming took 6 bases from V and 6 from J; bases not matched to a gene: 5. Germline lookup yields CDR1 MNHEY and CDR2 SVGAGI. The CDR3 extends over 12 amino acids. The CDR3 DNA is TGTGCCAGCAGCTCGACAGGGTTCGAGCAGTACTTC. This gives the protein CASSSTGFEQYF.

The rearrangement joins TRBV2 to TRBJ2-5; no firm D call. This CDR3 is 13 amino acids long. The V gene's germline CDR1 is SNHLY and CDR2 FYNNEI. V dropped 6 bases and J dropped 4 bases, with 12 bases sitting between them. CDR3: CASSYLVGETQYF. CDR3 in DNA: TGTGCCAGCAGCTACCTTGTGGGAGAGACCCAGTACTTC. The variable domain in full, with the rest retrieved from reference TRBV2 and TRBJ2-5, is EPEVTQTPSHQVTQMGQEVILRCVPISNHLYFYWYRQILGQKVEFLVSFYNNEISEKSEIFDDQFSVERPDGSNFTLKIRSTKLEDSAMYFCASSYLVGETQYFGPGTRLLVL.

The gene calls are TRBV29-1 and TRBJ1-1, with D possibly TRBD1 on 6 matching bases. Germline CDR1 SQVTM, CDR2 ANQGSEA. V was shortened by 6 bases and J by 4 bases, with 9 bases between the two germline ends. The CDR3 is 11 residues long. The CDR3 DNA is TGCAGCGTACGGGGGGCCACTGAAGCTTTCTTT. This gives the protein CSVRGATEAFF.

The V gene is TRBV7-2, the J gene TRBJ1-2; 9 positions match TRBD1. CDR3 size: 15 residues. V was pared by 5 bases and J by 0 bases, with 4 bases of the junction left unmatched. The V gene's germline CDR1 is SGHTA and CDR2 FQGNSA. CDR3 amino acids: CASSAHRGPNYGYTF. CDR3 coding DNA: TGTGCCAGCAGCGCGCACAGGGGGCCTAACTATGGCTACACCTTC.

The rearrangement uses TRBV27 and TRBJ1-5; D remains ambiguous. Germline CDR1 MNHEY, CDR2 SMNVEV (reference sequence). The CDR3 loop spans 14 amino acids. V was cut by 2 bases and J by 4 bases, with 9 bases left in between. The CDR3 bases are TGTGCCAGCAGTTTAAGCGGACTAAATCAGCCCCAGCATTTT. It specifies CASSLSGLNQPQHF.

The rearrangement joins TRBV6-6 to TRBJ2-3; D is unresolved. Germline loops: CDR1 MNHNY, CDR2 SVGAGI (reference sequence). CDR3 length: 11 amino acids. Trimming stripped 2 bases from V and 7 bases from J, with 4 bases between. The DNA for the CDR3 is TGTGCCAGCAGTTACGATCATACGCAGTATTTT. Translating it yields CASSYDHTQYF.

The rearrangement joins TRBV7-7 to TRBJ2-5; TRBD2 aligns across 11 bases. This CDR3 comprises 15 residues. Germline lookup yields CDR1 SSHAT and CDR2 FNYEAQ (reference sequence). Unmatched junction bases numbered 5, after V lost 5 bases and J lost 3 bases. The CDR3 reads CASSISGLAEETQYF. CDR3 coding DNA: TGTGCCAGCAGCATATCGGGACTAGCGGAAGAGACCCAGTACTTC.

The V call is TRBV10-2, the J call TRBJ2-7; 8 nucleotides line up with TRBD1. The CDR3 runs 14 residues. With 4 bases clipped from V and 4 bases from J, the junction kept 6 bases outside the gene matches. Germline lookup yields CDR1 WSHSY and CDR2 SAAADI. The CDR3 reads CASSVWQGAYEQYF. In DNA form, the CDR3 reads TGCGCCAGCAGTGTATGGCAGGGGGCTTACGAGCAGTACTTC.

The genes are TRBV6-1 and TRBJ2-1; D perhaps matches TRBD2 (5 bases). Germline CDR1 MNHNS, CDR2 SASEGT. V lost 8 bases and J 3 bases, leaving 11 bases between the germline ends. The CDR3 sequence is 13 residues long. The CDR3 nucleotides are TGTGCCAGCCCAGAGGGAGACTACAATGAGCAGTTCTTC. Amino acid sequence: CASPEGDYNEQFF.

This clone has more than one count but fewer than ten. The J gene is TRBJ1-1, the V gene TRBV7-9; 7 bases match TRBD1. The V segment lost 5 bases and the J segment 0 bases; nucleotides outside the gene matches: 3. Germline V gene lookup returns CDR1 SEHNR and CDR2 FQNEAQ (reference sequence). This CDR3 is 14 amino acids long. This CDR3 is CASSPTGVNTEAFF. DNA of the CDR3: TGTGCCAGCAGCCCAACAGGGGTGAACACTGAAGCTTTCTTT.

This chain uses TRBV29-1 with TRBJ2-3, with 10 positions matching TRBD2. Trimming removed 6 bases from V and 2 bases from J; junction bases left unmatched: 20. The CDR3 extends over 19 amino acids. The germline V gene has CDR1 SQVTM and CDR2 ANQGSEA. CDR3 residues: CSVKAGSSSGSFSTDTQYF. CDR3 DNA: TGCAGCGTCAAAGCGGGGTCGTCTAGCGGGAGTTTTTCCACAGATACGCAGTATTTT.

The J gene is TRBJ2-7, the V gene TRBV28; TRBD2 matches at 10 bases. The CDR3 totals 15 residues. V shed 5 bases and J 3 bases; nucleotides not matched to a gene: 7. Germline V gene lookup returns CDR1 MDHEN and CDR2 SYDVKM. CDR3 DNA sequence: TGTGCCAGCAGTACCCCGGGACTAGCGTACTACGAGCAGTACTTC. Translated, it gives CASSTPGLAYYEQYF.

The chain employs TRBV28 and TRBJ1-2, with D perhaps TRBD1 (6 bases). V was shortened by 11 bases and J by 5 bases, with 15 bases between the two germline ends. The CDR3 sequence is 12 residues long. Germline V lookup: CDR1 MDHEN, CDR2 SYDVKM. CDR3 sequence reads: CASYGQKYGYTF. CDR3 bases: TGTGCCTCCTACGGACAGAAATATGGCTACACCTTC.

V usage is TRBV19 and J usage is TRBJ2-5; 8 bases agree with TRBD2. Germline assignment: CDR1 LNHDA and CDR2 SQIVND (reference sequence). This CDR3 is built from 13 residues. J gave up 5 bases and V 6 bases, and 5 bases lay outside the gene matches. The CDR3 loop is CASSPGGAETQYF. The CDR3 DNA reads as TGTGCCAGTAGCCCGGGGGGGGCCGAGACCCAGTACTTC. Based on the CDR3 plus reference TRBV19 and TRBJ2-5, the full variable domain is DGGITQSPKYLFRKEGQNVTLSCEQNLNHDAMYWYRQDPGQGLRLIYYSQIVNDFQKGDIAEGYSVSREKKESFPLTVTSAQKNPTAFYLCASSPGGAETQYFGPGTRLLVL.

The V call is TRBV25-1, the J call TRBJ1-5; the match to TRBD1 covers 10 bases. Per the germline V gene, CDR1 is MGHDK and CDR2 is SYGVNS. CDR3 length: 13 amino acids. Trimming took 7 bases from V and 5 from J; bases not matched to a gene: 2. CDR3 region: CASTGTGDQPQHF. The CDR3, as DNA: TGTGCCAGCACCGGGACAGGGGATCAGCCCCAGCATTTT.

CDR3 residues: CAVKKSGGAGANVLTF. CDR3 coding DNA: TGTGCCGTCAAAAAATCAGGGGGGGCCGGGGCCAACGTCCTGACTTTC. The rearrangement links TRBV19 to TRBJ2-6; D tentatively fits TRBD1 or TRBD2 (7 bases each). The CDR3 covers 16 residues. Trimming left V 11 bases short and J 4 bases short, with 21 bases between. Per the germline V gene, CDR1 is LNHDA and CDR2 is SQIVND (reference sequence).

As concerns this clone: The junction shows a germline mismatch at one end, possibly a read error. The rearrangement uses TRBV29-1 and TRBJ2-7; D is perhaps TRBD2 (7 bases). The CDR3 contains 12 residues. CDR1 and CDR2 from the germline V gene are SQVTM and ANQGSEA. In nucleotides, the CDR3 is TGCAGCGCTGAAAGGGGGGGATACGAGCAGTACTTC. Its protein product is CSAERGGYEQYF.

This clone showed up just a few times. The chain recombines TRBV27 with TRBJ1-2, with D unclear. The CDR3 is 13 amino acids. Trimming left V 3 bases short and J 6 bases short, with 11 bases between. CDR1 MNHEY and CDR2 SMNVEV come from the germline V gene (reference sequence). The CDR3 DNA reads as TGTGCCAGCAGTTTTGACGGGAATAATGGCTACACCTTC. Translating it yields CASSFDGNNGYTF.

The J gene is TRBJ2-7, the V gene TRBV6-1; D gene ambiguous. The germline V gene encodes CDR1 MNHNS and CDR2 SASEGT. The CDR3 length is 11 residues. V dropped 3 bases and J dropped 7 bases, with 7 bases sitting between them. The CDR3, as DNA: TGTGCCAGCAGTGACGCTTGGGAGCAGTACTTC. As protein: CASSDAWEQYF.

The chain links TRBV5-1 to TRBJ2-3; D might be TRBD1 or TRBD2, each matching 5 bases. The V end was cut by 4 bases, the J end by 1 base, with 16 bases between. CDR3 size: 16 residues. Germline CDR1 and CDR2: SGHRS and YFSETQ. In DNA form, the CDR3 reads TGCGCCAGCAGCCCGGGGCGGGTCGGTGGCACAGATACGCAGTATTTT. Translated: CASSPGRVGGTDTQYF.

The rearrangement links TRBV5-4 to TRBJ2-1; D perhaps matches TRBD2 (6 bases). With 4 bases removed from V and 5 bases from J, the gap between germline ends came to 13 bases. CDR1 is SGHNT, CDR2 YYREEE, per germline (reference sequence). CDR3 length: 14 amino acids. The CDR3 DNA reads as TGTGCCAGCAGCCCCCCTCCTAGCGACAATGAGCAGTTCTTC. This encodes CASSPPPSDNEQFF.

The V gene is TRBV9, the J gene TRBJ2-5, with D possibly being TRBD2 (5 bases). The CDR3 contains 16 residues. V shed 0 bases and J shed 4 bases, with 16 bases lying between them. Germline CDR1 reads SGDLS; CDR2 reads YYNGEE. CDR3 sequence: CASSVDSSPWGETQYF. The CDR3 nucleotides are TGTGCCAGCAGCGTAGACTCTAGCCCATGGGGAGAGACCCAGTACTTC.

The V call is TRBV10-1, the J call TRBJ2-3; D is perhaps TRBD2 (6 bases). CDR3 length: 15 amino acids. The germline gives CDR1 WNHNN, CDR2 SYGVQD (reference sequence). V was cut by 6 bases and J by 1 base, with 14 bases left in between. The CDR3 DNA reads TGCGCCAGCAGCGGGGGATACGGGGGCACAGATACGCAGTATTTT. This sequence encodes CASSGGYGGTDTQYF.